The 21 T cell receptor beta chains presented below share a single source sample, sequenced in a study of blood T cell repertoires in COVID-19. Libraries were prepared by immunoSEQ multiplex PCR; TCRdb keeps only in-frame clonotypes and omits some of them. Of about 130,000 clones listed, about 89% are singletons. Sequencing used peripheral blood. Source of these receptors: a woman aged 70-85 years with COVID-19, enrolled during active disease.

The chain is built from TRBV10-2 and TRBJ2-5, with D possibly being TRBD2 (6 bases). The CDR3 is made up of 13 amino acids. V was pared by 10 bases and J by 1 base, with 13 bases between. Germline lookup yields CDR1 WSHSY and CDR2 SAAADI. The CDR3 DNA sequence: TGCGCCACCGCCCTGGGGGGCCAAGAGACCCAGTACTTC. Translated: CATALGGQETQYF.

V gene TRBV23-1 combines with J gene TRBJ2-3; 7 bases are shared with TRBD2. TRBV23-1 counts as an open reading frame of uncertain function. This CDR3 is built from 15 residues. V trimming: 8 bases; J trimming: 1 base; junction bases outside the gene matches: 9. This CDR3 reads CASGRGLRGTDTQYF. The CDR3, as DNA: TGCGCCAGCGGGAGGGGCTTGCGGGGCACAGATACGCAGTATTTT.

The CDR3 DNA follows: TGCGCCAGCCTACAGGGCCCAGCTAACTATGGCTACACCTTC. Its translation: CASLQGPANYGYTF. The V and J genes are TRBV23-1 and TRBJ1-2; D is perhaps TRBD1 (6 bases). TRBV23-1 is an open reading frame whose function is uncertain. With 8 bases removed from V and 0 bases from J, the gap between germline ends came to 13 bases. The CDR3 loop spans 14 amino acids.

The chain is built from TRBV4-1 and TRBJ2-6; the match to TRBD1 covers 12 bases. The V and J ends lost 4 bases and 4 bases, in that order; junction bases with no gene match: 8. CDR3 length equals 18 residues. Germline V gene sequence: CDR1 MGHRA, CDR2 YSYEKL. The CDR3 here is CASSLNRDRGLGANVLTF. For the CDR3, the DNA is TGCGCCAGCAGCCTAAACCGGGACAGGGGGCTCGGGGCCAACGTCCTGACTTTC.

The V gene is TRBV24-1, the J gene TRBJ1-5; 8 nucleotides agree with TRBD1. The germline gives CDR1 KGHDR, CDR2 SFDVKD. CDR3 length: 16 amino acids. The junction had 8 bases not matched to a gene; V was cut back by 4 bases and J by 4 bases. The CDR3 spells CATSDRDRGGNQPQHF. CDR3 nucleotide sequence: TGTGCCACCAGTGACCGCGACAGGGGAGGGAATCAGCCCCAGCATTTT.

This clone came up once. This CDR3 is CASSLEGIGQGAEAFF. CDR3 nucleotide sequence: TGCGCCAGCAGCTTGGAGGGGATAGGACAGGGGGCAGAAGCTTTCTTT. This chain joins TRBV5-1 and TRBJ1-1; the match to TRBD1 covers 11 bases. CDR3 length: 16 amino acids. The V segment lost 0 bases and the J segment 8 bases; nucleotides outside the gene matches: 9. CDR1 and CDR2 (germline): SGHRS, YFSETQ.

The CDR3 loop reads CKAHSGGGLGPDTQYF. In DNA, the CDR3 is TGCAAGGCTCACAGTGGGGGGGGCCTGGGCCCAGATACGCAGTATTTT. The genes are TRBV29-1 and TRBJ2-3; D is perhaps TRBD2 (7 bases). This CDR3 has 16 residues. The germline V gene encodes CDR1 SQVTM and CDR2 ANQGSEA.

The gene calls are TRBV6-2 or TRBV6-3 and TRBJ2-5, with 8 bases fitting TRBD1. Unmatched junction bases numbered 4, after V lost 4 bases and J lost 3 bases. Per germline, CDR1 MNHEY and CDR2 SVGEGT. The CDR3 contains 14 residues. The CDR3 loop is CASSWTGWKETQYF. Written as DNA, the CDR3 is TGTGCCAGCAGTTGGACAGGGTGGAAAGAGACCCAGTACTTC.

V and J are TRBV19 and TRBJ1-1; TRBD1 matches 7 bases. CDR1 LNHDA and CDR2 SQIVND come from the germline V gene (reference sequence). This CDR3 spans 10 amino acids. V lost 9 bases, J lost 10 bases, and 5 bases stayed unmatched. CDR3 sequence: CARIRGVAFF. In DNA, the CDR3 is TGTGCCAGGATCAGGGGGGTAGCTTTCTTT.

This chain uses TRBV5-4 with TRBJ1-2; 12 positions match TRBD1. V was pared by 3 bases and J by 5 bases, with 5 bases of the junction left unmatched. Germline CDR1 is SGHNT and CDR2 is YYREEE (reference sequence). The CDR3 loop spans 15 amino acids. The CDR3 DNA is TGTGCCAGCAGCTCCGGGACAGGGGGCGCGTATGGCTACACCTTC. Protein product: CASSSGTGGAYGYTF.

V and J are TRBV9 and TRBJ2-1; D unresolved. Trimming pared 0 bases from V and 0 bases from J, leaving 16 bases between. The germline V gene encodes CDR1 SGDLS and CDR2 YYNGEE. CDR3 size: 18 residues. The CDR3 bases are TGTGCCAGCAGCGTAGCCTCAGTCGGGTGGTTCTCCTACAATGAGCAGTTCTTC. It codes for CASSVASVGWFSYNEQFF.

The genes are TRBV14 and TRBJ1-5; D is unclear. Germline lookup yields CDR1 SGHDN and CDR2 FVKESK. This CDR3 contains 14 residues. Deletions cut 10 bases from V and 5 bases from J, with 18 bases between. The CDR3 sequence: CAIPGGRVDQPQHF. The DNA of the CDR3 is TGTGCCATTCCCGGAGGGAGAGTGGATCAGCCCCAGCATTTT.

This rearrangement joins TRBV5-5 to TRBJ2-2, with unresolved D. The CDR3 extends over 15 amino acids. Germline V CDR1 and CDR2: SGHKS, YYEKEE (reference sequence). Trimming shortened V by 0 bases and J by 0 bases, and 6 bases separated the two germline ends. CDR3 nucleotide sequence: TGTGCCAGCAGCTTGGGACGGGCGAACACCGGGGAGCTGTTTTTT. Residues: CASSLGRANTGELFF.

The chain combines TRBV6-6 with TRBJ1-5, with D maybe TRBD1 (5 bases). This CDR3 is 12 amino acids long. V was pared by 6 bases and J by 4 bases, with 7 bases between. Per germline, CDR1 MNHNY and CDR2 SVGAGI (reference sequence). The CDR3 protein is CASSRTNQPQHF. CDR3 sequence (DNA): TGTGCCAGCAGCAGGACAAATCAGCCCCAGCATTTT.

This clone turned up a few times. The V and J genes are TRBV4-1 and TRBJ1-5; D call uncertain. In germline, CDR1 is MGHRA, CDR2 YSYEKL. The CDR3 has 14 amino acids. V gave up 1 base and J gave up 7 bases, with 11 bases separating them. The CDR3 region is CASSQGASYQPQHF. CDR3 DNA sequence: TGCGCCAGCAGCCAAGGGGCGTCTTACCAGCCCCAGCATTTT.

The V and J genes are TRBV5-1 and TRBJ1-6; a weak D match, TRBD1 (6 bases). V was shortened by 5 bases and J by 10 bases, with 19 bases between the two germline ends. Germline loops: CDR1 SGHRS, CDR2 YFSETQ. This CDR3 comprises 15 residues. Here the CDR3 reads CASSRGLGAESPLHF. The CDR3, as DNA: TGCGCCAGCAGTAGAGGACTGGGGGCTGAATCACCCCTCCACTTT.

The rearrangement links TRBV27 to TRBJ1-1; TRBD1 matches at 9 bases. The CDR3 runs to 17 residues. V gave up 3 bases and J gave up 0 bases; unmatched junction bases: 8. In germline, CDR1 is MNHEY, CDR2 SMNVEV (reference sequence). CDR3 DNA: TGTGCCAGCAGTTTCCGCGGGACAGGGCCTATGAACACTGAAGCTTTCTTT. It translates to CASSFRGTGPMNTEAFF.

The chain employs TRBV28 and TRBJ1-5; possible D gene TRBD1, 5 bases. The CDR3 extends over 15 amino acids. The V gene lost 2 bases and the J gene lost 5 bases, with 13 bases spanning the gap. Germline lookup yields CDR1 MDHEN and CDR2 SYDVKM. This CDR3 is CASSLGGTGYQPQHF. In nucleotides, the CDR3 is TGTGCCAGCAGTTTAGGGGGGACGGGTTATCAGCCCCAGCATTTT. Based on the CDR3 plus reference TRBV28 and TRBJ1-5, the full variable domain is DVKVTQSSRYLVKRTGEKVFLECVQDMDHENMFWYRQDPGLGLRLIYFSYDVKMKEKGDIPEGYSVSREKKERFSLILESASTNQTSMYLCASSLGGTGYQPQHFGDGTRLSIL.

V is TRBV5-1 and J is TRBJ2-2, with D possibly matching TRBD1 (6 bases). This CDR3 contains 16 residues. CDR1 SGHRS and CDR2 YFSETQ come from the germline V gene. Trimming removed 3 bases from V and 0 bases from J, with 12 bases in between. Here the CDR3 DNA reads TGCGCCAGCAGCTCCCAGGGGTTCGCGAACACCGGGGAGCTGTTTTTT. Amino acids: CASSSQGFANTGELFF. Combining the CDR3 with reference TRBV5-1 and TRBJ2-2 gives the whole variable domain KAGVTQTPRYLIKTRGQQVTLSCSPISGHRSVSWYQQTPGQGLQFLFEYFSETQRNKGNFPGRFSGRQFSNSRSEMNVSTLELGDSALYLCASSSQGFANTGELFFGEGSRLTVL.

This clone has only one observation. The chain links TRBV20-1 to TRBJ2-3; possibly TRBD1 for D (5 bases). V was shortened by 3 bases and J by 5 bases, with 15 bases between the two germline ends. Germline loops: CDR1 DFQATT, CDR2 SNEGSKA (reference sequence). The CDR3 loop spans 14 amino acids. The CDR3 DNA sequence: TGCAGTGCTAGTAGGCAGGGCCTACAAGATACGCAGTATTTT. Amino acid sequence: CSASRQGLQDTQYF.

The chain employs TRBV27 and TRBJ2-3; TRBD2 is a possible D gene (6 bases). V lost 5 bases, J lost 7 bases, and 25 bases lay in between. The CDR3 is 17 amino acids. CDR1 is MNHEY and CDR2 is SMNVEV in the germline V gene (reference sequence). The CDR3 sequence is CASSPTSISGKINTQYF. In DNA, the CDR3 is TGTGCCAGCAGTCCCACTTCGATTAGCGGAAAAATAAATACGCAGTATTTT.